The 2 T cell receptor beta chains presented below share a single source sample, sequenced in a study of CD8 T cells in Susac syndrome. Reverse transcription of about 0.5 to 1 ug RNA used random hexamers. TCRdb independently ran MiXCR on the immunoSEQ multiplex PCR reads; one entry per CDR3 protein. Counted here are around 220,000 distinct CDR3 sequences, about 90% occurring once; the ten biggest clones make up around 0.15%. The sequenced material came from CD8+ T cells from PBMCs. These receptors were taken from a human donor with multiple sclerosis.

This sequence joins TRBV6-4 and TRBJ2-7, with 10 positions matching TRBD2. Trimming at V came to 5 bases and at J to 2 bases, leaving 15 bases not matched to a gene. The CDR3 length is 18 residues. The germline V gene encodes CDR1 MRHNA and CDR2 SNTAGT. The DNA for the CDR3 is TGTGCCAGCAGTAGAGCCGACCGACCTAGCGGGAGAACCTACGAGCAGTACTTC. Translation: CASSRADRPSGRTYEQYF.

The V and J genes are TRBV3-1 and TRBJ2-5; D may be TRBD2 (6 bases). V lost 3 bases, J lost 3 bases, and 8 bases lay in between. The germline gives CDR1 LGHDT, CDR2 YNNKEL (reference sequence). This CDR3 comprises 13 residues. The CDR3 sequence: CASSHRGEETQYF. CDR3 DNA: TGTGCCAGCAGCCACCGCGGGGAAGAGACCCAGTACTTC.